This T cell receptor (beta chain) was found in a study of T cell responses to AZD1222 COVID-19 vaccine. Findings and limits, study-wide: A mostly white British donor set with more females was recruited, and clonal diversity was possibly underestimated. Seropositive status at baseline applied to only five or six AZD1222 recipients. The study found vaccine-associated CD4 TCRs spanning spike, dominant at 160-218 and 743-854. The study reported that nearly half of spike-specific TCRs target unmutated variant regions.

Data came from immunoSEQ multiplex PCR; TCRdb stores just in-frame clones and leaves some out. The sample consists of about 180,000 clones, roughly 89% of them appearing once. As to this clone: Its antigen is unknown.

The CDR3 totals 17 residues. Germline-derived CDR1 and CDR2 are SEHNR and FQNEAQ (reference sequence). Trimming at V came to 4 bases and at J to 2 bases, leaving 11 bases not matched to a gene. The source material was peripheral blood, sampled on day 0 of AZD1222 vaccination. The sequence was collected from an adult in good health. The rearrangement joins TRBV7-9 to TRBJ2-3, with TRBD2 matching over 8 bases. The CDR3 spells CASSSRLARTVTDTQYF. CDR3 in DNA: TGTGCCAGCAGCTCAAGACTAGCGCGAACCGTCACAGATACGCAGTATTTT. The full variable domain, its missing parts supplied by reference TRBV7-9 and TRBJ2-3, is DTGVSQNPRHKITKRGQNVTFRCDPISEHNRLYWYRQTLGQGPEFLTYFQNEAQLEKSRLLSDRFSAERPKGSFSTLEIQRTEQGDSAMYLCASSSRLARTVTDTQYFGPGTRLTVL.